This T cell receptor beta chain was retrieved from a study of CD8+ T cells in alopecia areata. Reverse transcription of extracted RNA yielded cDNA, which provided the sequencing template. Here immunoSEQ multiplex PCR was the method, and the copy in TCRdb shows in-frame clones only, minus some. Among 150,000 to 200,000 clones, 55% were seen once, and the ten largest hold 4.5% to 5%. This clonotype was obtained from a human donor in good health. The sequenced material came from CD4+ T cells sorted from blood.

CDR3 DNA sequence: TGCGCCAGCAGCCAACTAGGCGAGCGGGTTGGGAATGAGCAGTTCTTC. Translated, it gives CASSQLGERVGNEQFF. This chain connects TRBV4-1 to TRBJ2-1; possible D gene TRBD2, 6 bases. Trimming left V 2 bases short and J 7 bases short, with 18 bases between. The CDR3 length is 16 residues. Per germline, CDR1 MGHRA and CDR2 YSYEKL.